The 22 T cell receptor beta chains below come from one sample, sequenced in a study of T cells in Graves' hyperthyroidism and ophthalmopathy. RNA transcripts gave rise to amplified TCR beta CDR3 regions. HTBI primers were the set used in a first-round RT-PCR of the TCR CDR3. TCRdb analysed the multiplex PCR reads with MiXCR anew, one entry per CDR3 protein. The repertoire holds under 350,000 distinct CDR3 sequences, roughly 20% seen once, with under 55% in the top ten. The specimen sequenced was blood. All receptors come from a woman aged 50 to 60 with Graves' hyperthyroidism.

This clonotype was picked up a small number of times. The chain joins TRBV9 to TRBJ2-5, with D tentatively TRBD1 or TRBD2 (6 bases each). V lost 3 bases to trimming and J lost 2 bases, with 11 bases between them. Germline assignment: CDR1 SGDLS and CDR2 YYNGEE. The CDR3 is 14 residues long. CDR3 DNA: TGTGCCAGCAGCGCCATAGGGGGGCAAGAGACCCAGTACTTC. Its translation is CASSAIGGQETQYF.

The rearrangement joins TRBV20-1 to TRBJ2-7; D gene uncertain. Germline V gene sequence: CDR1 DFQATT, CDR2 SNEGSKA (reference sequence). The CDR3 spans 10 residues. Trimming left V 5 bases short and J 7 bases short, with 9 bases between. CDR3 sequence reads: CSARGREQYF. The CDR3 DNA reads as TGCAGTGCTCGTGGTAGGGAGCAGTACTTC.

This clonotype has more than one count but fewer than ten. This rearrangement joins TRBV20-1 to TRBJ2-3; 13 positions match TRBD2. The germline CDR1 and CDR2 sequences are DFQATT and SNEGSKA (reference sequence). The V and J ends lost 6 bases and 4 bases, in that order; junction bases with no gene match: 7. The CDR3 sequence is 15 residues long. The CDR3 bases are TGCAGTGCAAGACTAGCGGGAGGTTTCGCAGATACGCAGTATTTT. This gives the protein CSARLAGGFADTQYF.

This clonotype was found a few times. The chain uses TRBV5-1 and TRBJ2-3; TRBD2 matches at 15 bases. The CDR3 consists of 17 residues. Per germline, CDR1 SGHRS and CDR2 YFSETQ. Germline trimming cut 4 bases from V and 4 bases from J; bases unmatched to any gene: 7. CDR3 nucleotide sequence: TGCGCCAGCAGCCCAGTCGGACTAGCGGGAGGGCCAGATACGCAGTATTTT. This gives the protein CASSPVGLAGGPDTQYF.

The CDR3 reads CASSEHTDLDEQYF. Here the CDR3 DNA reads TGTGCCAGCAGTGAACATACGGACCTGGACGAGCAGTACTTC. The chain uses TRBV6-1 and TRBJ2-7; D uncertain. This CDR3 is 14 amino acids long. Trimming removed 2 bases from V and 5 bases from J, with 13 bases in between. Per the germline V gene, CDR1 is MNHNS and CDR2 is SASEGT.

This clonotype has just a few counts. The rearrangement links TRBV7-9 to TRBJ2-1; D perhaps matches TRBD1 (6 bases). Deletions cut 0 bases from V and 3 bases from J, with 9 bases between. Germline V lookup: CDR1 SEHNR, CDR2 FQNEAQ (reference sequence). The CDR3 has 15 residues. The DNA of the CDR3 is TGTGCCAGCAGCTTAGCACAGGGAATCTACAATGAGCAGTTCTTC. Amino acid sequence: CASSLAQGIYNEQFF. The full variable domain, rest sourced from reference TRBV7-9 and TRBJ2-1, is DTGVSQNPRHKITKRGQNVTFRCDPISEHNRLYWYRQTLGQGPEFLTYFQNEAQLEKSRLLSDRFSAERPKGSFSTLEIQRTEQGDSAMYLCASSLAQGIYNEQFFGPGTRLTVL.

This clonotype was picked up many times. The genes are TRBV2 and TRBJ2-1; D unresolved. The germline CDR1 and CDR2 sequences are SNHLY and FYNNEI. The CDR3 is 14 amino acids. Trimming stripped 2 bases from V and 6 bases from J, with 11 bases between. CDR3 in DNA: TGTGCCAGCAGTGAATTCGGCCAGATCAATGAGCAGTTCTTC. It is translated as CASSEFGQINEQFF.

This clonotype was counted ten times or more. The J gene is TRBJ2-1, the V gene TRBV12-3 or TRBV12-4; D is perhaps TRBD1 (6 bases). The CDR3 is 13 amino acids. Between the trimmed V and J ends, which lost 8 bases and 2 bases, there was a span of 10 bases. This chain's CDR3 is CASRQGTYNEQFF. CDR3 DNA: TGTGCCAGCCGGCAGGGGACCTACAATGAGCAGTTCTTC.

This clonotype was detected a few times. The V and J genes are TRBV7-3 and TRBJ2-5; 9 bases line up with TRBD1. CDR1 and CDR2 (germline): SGHTA, FQGTGA. The CDR3 length is 14 residues. The V segment lost 4 bases and the J segment 2 bases; nucleotides outside the gene matches: 2. CDR3 sequence: CASSWGQGQETQYF. CDR3 in DNA: TGTGCCAGCAGCTGGGGACAGGGTCAAGAGACCCAGTACTTC.

Comment on this clonotype: This may be a read error: a much more frequent sequence differs by one nucleotide. V and J are TRBV28 and TRBJ2-5; TRBD1 matches 8 bases. There are 15 residues in the CDR3. Germline CDR1 is MDHEN and CDR2 is SYDVKM. The V segment lost 6 bases and the J segment 4 bases; nucleotides outside the gene matches: 10. The CDR3 DNA follows: TGTGCCAGCAGAAATAGGGACAGGAGGCGAGAGACCCAGTACTTC. Protein product: CASRNRDRRRETQYF. Full variable domain (outside the CDR3, taken from reference TRBV28 and TRBJ2-5): DVKVTQSSRYLVKRTGEKVFLECVQDMDHENMFWYRQDPGLGLRLIYFSYDVKMKEKGDIPEGYSVSREKKERFSLILESASTNQTSMYLCASRNRDRRRETQYFGPGTRLLVL.

This clonotype has ten or more counts. The chain recombines TRBV12-3 or TRBV12-4 with TRBJ2-5; TRBD1 or TRBD2 may be the D gene (5 bases each). The CDR3 length is 15 residues. V lost 3 bases to trimming and J lost 5 bases, with 16 bases between them. Written as DNA, the CDR3 is TGTGCCAGCAGTTTGTCCAGGGAACGAGGGGAGACCCAGTACTTC. Its protein product is CASSLSRERGETQYF.

The chain joins TRBV12-3 or TRBV12-4 to TRBJ2-7; D gene unclear. Trimming stripped 6 bases from V and 2 bases from J, with 8 bases between. CDR3 size: 12 residues. CDR3 protein: CASSADTYEQYF. Here the CDR3 DNA reads TGTGCCAGCAGCGCCGACACCTACGAGCAGTACTTC.

Worth noting for this clonotype: A much larger clonotype is one base distant, so this may be a read error. CDR3 bases: TGTGCCAGTACTCCAGGGGGCCGGGACGAGCCGTACTTC. Translated, it gives CASTPGGRDEPYF. The chain has TRBV28 and TRBJ2-7, with 8 bases matching TRBD1. The CDR3 is 13 residues long. Germline V lookup: CDR1 MDHEN, CDR2 SYDVKM.

This clonotype has ten or more counts. This chain joins TRBV18 and TRBJ2-2; D is possibly TRBD1 (6 bases). V lost 0 bases and J 5 bases, leaving 10 bases between the germline ends. The CDR3 has 15 amino acids. Germline loops: CDR1 KGHSH, CDR2 LQKENI. In DNA form, the CDR3 reads TGTGCCAGCTCACCACCGACCACAGGGACCGGGGAGCTGTTTTTT. It codes for CASSPPTTGTGELFF. The full variable domain, in which reference TRBV18 and TRBJ2-2 provide the parts outside the CDR3, is NAGVMQNPRHLVRRRGQEARLRCSPMKGHSHVYWYRQLPEEGLKFMVYLQKENIIDESGMPKERFSAEFPKEGPSILRIQQVVRGDSAAYFCASSPPTTGTGELFFGEGSRLTVL.

The chain combines TRBV25-1 with TRBJ2-1; D is ambiguous. Germline CDR1 MGHDK, CDR2 SYGVNS. V dropped 11 bases and J dropped 2 bases, with 7 bases sitting between them. The CDR3 contains 11 residues. CDR3: CAAGAYNEQFF. CDR3 DNA: TGTGCCGCTGGGGCCTACAATGAGCAGTTCTTC.

There are many counts of this clonotype. This chain links TRBV2 with TRBJ2-7; perhaps TRBD2 as D (5 bases). V lost 8 bases to trimming and J lost 2 bases, with 7 bases between them. The CDR3 consists of 11 residues. From germline, CDR1 is SNHLY and CDR2 FYNNEI. CDR3 sequence (DNA): TGTGCCAGCGGACTCCCCTACGAGCAGTACGTC. Its translation is CASGLPYEQYV.

This chain connects TRBV18 to TRBJ1-4, with D possibly matching TRBD1 (5 bases). The CDR3 spans 16 residues. V lost 3 bases and J 6 bases, leaving 17 bases between the germline ends. Germline CDR1 reads KGHSH; CDR2 reads LQKENI. This CDR3 reads CASSPREVGLDEKLFF. In DNA form, the CDR3 reads TGTGCCAGCTCACCTCGTGAGGTGGGGCTCGATGAAAAACTGTTTTTT. The full variable domain, its missing parts supplied by reference TRBV18 and TRBJ1-4, is NAGVMQNPRHLVRRRGQEARLRCSPMKGHSHVYWYRQLPEEGLKFMVYLQKENIIDESGMPKERFSAEFPKEGPSILRIQQVVRGDSAAYFCASSPREVGLDEKLFFGSGTQLSVL.

With regard to this clonotype: The junction does not match germline at one end; this may be a read error. This chain uses TRBV28 with TRBJ2-4; 9 bases are a match to TRBD2. The CDR3 is made up of 15 amino acids. The germline V gene encodes CDR1 MDHEN and CDR2 SYDVKM. This CDR3 reads CASSLGGRAKNVQYF. CDR3 DNA sequence: TGTGCCAGCAGTTTAGGCGGGAGGGCCAAAAACGTTCAGTACTTC.

The chain employs TRBV19 and TRBJ1-2; D not certain. The CDR3 runs to 13 residues. The ends were cut back, 6 bases at V and 3 bases at J, with 11 bases in the middle. Germline V gives CDR1 LNHDA, CDR2 SQIVND (reference sequence). The CDR3 DNA follows: TGTGCCAGTAGCAAGTCCGGGTACTATGGCTACACCTTC. It translates to CASSKSGYYGYTF.

This clonotype was counted ten times or more. The chain has TRBV11-2 and TRBJ1-2; TRBD1 is a possible D gene (6 bases). The CDR3 consists of 12 residues. With 5 bases removed from V and 7 bases from J, the gap between germline ends came to 11 bases. Germline CDR1 reads SGHAT; CDR2 reads FQNNGV. The CDR3 here is CASSEEGGGYTF. DNA of the CDR3: TGTGCCAGCAGCGAGGAGGGGGGTGGCTACACCTTC.

CDR3 sequence reads: CASSSSRDRMLANYGYTF. Here the CDR3 DNA reads TGTGCCAGCAGTTCCTCTAGGGACAGGATGTTAGCTAACTATGGCTACACCTTC. The chain couples TRBV6-2 or TRBV6-3 to TRBJ1-2; 8 bases map to TRBD1. V lost 4 bases to trimming and J lost 0 bases; unmatched junction nucleotides: 13. This CDR3 has 18 residues. Germline lookup yields CDR1 MNHEY and CDR2 SVGEGT.

This clonotype was recorded a few times. The chain is built from TRBV25-1 and TRBJ2-6, with 12 bases aligning to TRBD1. This CDR3 comprises 19 residues. The junction had 7 bases not matched to a gene; V was cut back by 0 bases and J by 4 bases. Germline CDR1 and CDR2: MGHDK and SYGVNS. CDR3 sequence (DNA): TGTGCCAGCAGTGAATACCCGGGACAGGGGGCGGAGGGGGCCAACGTCCTGACTTTC. Translation: CASSEYPGQGAEGANVLTF.